This T cell receptor beta chain was sequenced for a study of T cell responses to AZD1222 COVID-19 vaccine. Trimming shortened V by 4 bases and J by 0 bases, and 13 bases separated the two germline ends. This CDR3 comprises 16 residues. The germline CDR1 and CDR2 sequences are LGHDT and YNNKEL (reference sequence). Using immunoSEQ multiplex PCR, the repertoire was profiled, and TCRdb retains in-frame clones only, with some absent. The table has some 100,000 clones, roughly 90% seen once. The chain joins TRBV3-1 (or the pseudogene TRBV3-2) to TRBJ2-1; D not certain. The clonotype comes from an adult in good health. The specimen was peripheral blood, collected on day 0 of AZD1222 vaccination. CDR3 residues: CASSPSQWASYNEQFF. CDR3 coding DNA: TGTGCCAGCAGCCCAAGCCAGTGGGCCTCCTACAATGAGCAGTTCTTC.